This T cell receptor beta chain was identified in a study of metastatic and nonmetastatic thyroid tumors. Study background: Patients with malignant and benign thyroid disease provided blood and tumor or nodule tissue, whose repertoires were compared. Study-level points and caveats: According to reports, the diversity of TCR beta was significantly higher in malignant thyroid tumors than in benign nodules, and this held in both blood and tumor samples.

Original analysis: For papillary thyroid cancer, a distant-metastasis classifier was constructed from CDR3 differences observed across clinicopathological groups. TCRdb re-clonotyped the PCR reads via MiXCR. It is TCRdb's table, rather than the study itself, that gives the V and J calls and clone size. Among more than 10,000 clones listed, roughly 30% were seen once. Points on this clone: What it binds is unknown.

Trimming pared 5 bases from V and 10 bases from J, leaving 15 bases between. This CDR3 contains 13 residues. The germline CDR1 and CDR2 sequences are SGHNT and YENEEA. Patients underwent thyroid surgery, and none had received any treatment before it. This receptor was identified in a female donor with papillary thyroid cancer or a benign thyroid nodule (not recorded which). Some clones in this sample may be carry-over from other donors' samples. V is TRBV11-3 and J is TRBJ2-1, with D perhaps TRBD1 (5 bases). The sequencing sample was made of tumor tissue. The CDR3 spells CASSPTWTLEQFF. The CDR3 DNA sequence: TGTGCCAGCAGCCCGACCTGGACATTGGAGCAGTTCTTC.